Listed below are T cell receptor beta chains from one sample, sequenced in a study of T cells in Graves' hyperthyroidism and ophthalmopathy. MiXCR, applied by TCRdb to the multiplex PCR reads, yields one record per CDR3 protein. The sample carries 640,000 or so distinct CDR3 sequences, 14% recorded once. Sequencing input: blood. Receptors were obtained from a woman aged 18 to 35 with Graves' ophthalmopathy. CDR3s include the opening cysteine and the closing phenylalanine or tryptophan. Each record gives: J gene, V gene, clone size, D gene, CDR3 DNA, CDR3 protein. A D gene is named only where the DNA matches it firmly. Clone size is stated in some rows and not others, as once, few, many or a class when expanded.

TRBJ1-4 TRBV9 NA TRBD1 TGTGCCAGCAGCGTAGCGGTCGGGACAGGGGAAGAAAAACTGTTTTTT CASSVAVGTGEEKLFF
TRBJ1-1 TRBV27 many TRBD1 TGTGCCAGCAGTTTATGGGGACAGGAACTTGAAGCTTTCTTT CASSLWGQELEAFF
TRBJ2-5 TRBV6-1 NA NA TGTGCCAGCAAACACCTAGGGGCAGGGAGGTCTGAGACCCAGTACTTC CASKHLGAGRSETQYF
TRBJ2-7 TRBV28 many NA TGTGCCAGCAGTTCCTTGGAGGGTGTGAGTCTCCACGAGCAGTACTTC CASSSLEGVSLHEQYF
TRBJ1-2 TRBV6-1 NA NA TGTGCCAGCAGTGATCCGGGCCTCGCTTCTAACTATGGCTACACCTTC CASSDPGLASNYGYTF
TRBJ2-7 TRBV19 many TRBD2 TGTGCCAGTAGTACGACTAGCGGGACCAACGAGCAGTACTTC CASSTTSGTNEQYF
TRBJ1-1 TRBV14 few TRBD1 TGTGCCAGCAGCCACACAGGGGAGGGGACTGAAGCTTTCTTT CASSHTGEGTEAFF
TRBJ2-7 TRBV5-6 many NA TGTGCCAGCAGCAACCTGGCTGGGGACTCCCAATACGAGCAGTACTTC CASSNLAGDSQYEQYF
TRBJ1-5 TRBV18 many NA TGTGCCAGCTCACCAGAGTCGTCGGATCAGCCCCAGCATTTT CASSPESSDQPQHF
TRBJ1-2 TRBV15 many TRBD1 TGTGCCACCAGCAGAGTACGGGACAGGGGGCAGGATGGCTACACCTTC CATSRVRDRGQDGYTF
TRBJ1-1 TRBV30 many NA TGTGCCTGGAGTCGTAGCAGGGGAAGTTGGAGCACTGAAGCTTTCTTT CAWSRSRGSWSTEAFF
TRBJ2-3 TRBV4-2 many TRBD2 TGTGCCAGCAGCCAGGGACTAGCGGGAGCTAGCACAGATACGCAGTATTTT CASSQGLAGASTDTQYF
TRBJ2-2 TRBV2 many NA TGTGCCAGCAGTCAACAGGGGAACACCGGGGAGCTGTTTTTT CASSQQGNTGELFF
TRBJ2-7 TRBV3-1 many TRBD2 TGTGCCAGCAGCCACCGGGGGGGCGAGCAGTACTTC CASSHRGGEQYF
TRBJ1-2 TRBV4-3 NA NA TGCGCCAGCAGCCAAGATTCCCGAGGAAATGGCTACACCTTC CASSQDSRGNGYTF
TRBJ2-5 TRBV28 many TRBD1 TGTGCCAGCAGTTCGGGACAGATAAAAGAGACCCAGTACTTC CASSSGQIKETQYF
TRBJ1-1 TRBV6-1 few NA TGTGCCAGCAGTCTTACGAGGCTACGCACTGAAGCTTTCTTT CASSLTRLRTEAFF
TRBJ1-3 TRBV9 NA NA TGTGCCAGCAGCGCCCTAGGCGTGGGGGGCGGTGGAAACACCATATATTTT CASSALGVGGGGNTIYF
TRBJ1-1 TRBV7-2 many TRBD1 TGTGCCAGCAGCTTCGGGAGGACAGGAGTGAACACTGAAGCTTTCTTT CASSFGRTGVNTEAFF
TRBJ2-1 TRBV9 many TRBD2 TGTGCCAGCAGCTCGAGCGGGAGACCCTACAATGAGCAGTTCTTC CASSSSGRPYNEQFF
TRBJ2-3 TRBV9 NA NA TGTGCCAGCAGCGTAGAAGGCTTTAGTCACCCGCAGTATTTT CASSVEGFSHPQYF
TRBJ1-5 TRBV3-1 once TRBD1 TGTGCCAGCAGCCAAGGGACAGGGGTGAGCAATCAGCCCCAGCATTTT CASSQGTGVSNQPQHF
TRBJ2-3 TRBV20-1 NA TRBD2 TGCAGTGCTAGAGCTAGCGGGACTACAGATACGCAGTATTTT CSARASGTTDTQYF
TRBJ1-1 TRBV7-2 many NA TGTGCCAGCAGCCTCGTGCGTGGGTCCACTGAAGCTTTCTTT CASSLVRGSTEAFF